The 27 T cell receptor beta chains below come from one sample, sequenced in a study of OX40 agonist ivuxolimab in advanced cancers. Generated by immunoSEQ multiplex PCR, the TCRdb table keeps only in-frame clones and is missing some. Among tens of thousands of clones listed, about nine tenths were seen once. The sample here was CD4+ or CD8+ T cells sorted from blood, taken in a trial of the OX40 agonist ivuxolimab. These receptors were obtained from an adult with an advanced solid tumor such as melanoma, head and neck, liver or kidney cancer.

The CDR3 here is CASSPPAGASQFF. DNA of the CDR3: TGTGCCAGCAGCCCCCCCGCGGGGGCTTCGCAGTTCTTC. The chain combines TRBV11-2 with TRBJ2-1; tentative D call: TRBD2 (7 bases). There are 13 residues in the CDR3. The V end lost 5 bases, the J end lost 12 bases, and 17 bases lay between the germline ends. CDR1 and CDR2 from the germline V gene are SGHAT and FQNNGV.

This clone is a singleton in its sample. The chain links TRBV9 to TRBJ2-7, with TRBD1 identical over 9 bases. Unmatched junction bases numbered 11, after V lost 4 bases and J lost 6 bases. Germline loops: CDR1 SGDLS, CDR2 YYNGEE. The CDR3 is 15 amino acids. The CDR3 here is CASSLMGVQGAEQYF. The CDR3 DNA sequence: TGTGCCAGCAGCCTGATGGGGGTACAGGGGGCCGAGCAGTACTTC.

Turning to this clone: A read error may account for a junction end that differs from germline. The J gene is TRBJ2-3, the V gene TRBV7-7; no firm D call. The CDR3 runs to 13 residues. Per germline, CDR1 SSHAT and CDR2 FNYEAQ (reference sequence). The chain's CDR3 is CASSLVPTDTQYF. The DNA for the CDR3 is TGTGCTAGCAGCTTGGTCCCTACAGATACGCAGTATTTT.

V usage is TRBV5-4 and J usage is TRBJ2-2, with 8 bases that match TRBD2. V gave up 4 bases and J gave up 4 bases; unmatched junction bases: 9. The CDR3 length is 16 residues. Germline CDR1 reads SGHNT; CDR2 reads YYREEE (reference sequence). The CDR3 DNA follows: TGTGCCAGCAGCCCCGGAGGCGGGAGGCCCACCGGGGAGCTGTTTTTT. Protein product: CASSPGGGRPTGELFF.

V gene TRBV7-9 combines with J gene TRBJ2-5; D is unclear. The CDR3 spans 15 residues. Germline assignment: CDR1 SEHNR and CDR2 FQNEAQ (reference sequence). The V end was cut by 5 bases, the J end by 0 bases, with 13 bases between. CDR3 amino acids: CASSVPLVNQETQYF. The CDR3, as DNA: TGTGCCAGCAGCGTACCGTTGGTAAACCAAGAGACCCAGTACTTC.

This clone was detected a few times. V is TRBV23-1 and J is TRBJ1-2; the match to TRBD1 covers 10 bases. TRBV23-1 is placed among ORFs of uncertain function. Trimming took 6 bases from V and 6 from J; bases not matched to a gene: 4. The CDR3 spans 13 residues. The CDR3 region has the DNA TGCGCCAGCAGCCGCGGGACAGGGGATGGCTACACCTTC. As protein: CASSRGTGDGYTF.

CDR3 in DNA: TGTGCCTCTGGGGCCAACGTCCTGACTTTC. Translation gives CASGANVLTF. The chain employs TRBV28 and TRBJ2-6, with D hard to call. V shed 11 bases and J shed 1 base, with 0 bases lying between them. The CDR3 extends over 10 amino acids. Germline CDR1 is MDHEN and CDR2 is SYDVKM.

V gene TRBV19 combines with J gene TRBJ2-2; TRBD2 matches at 8 bases. This CDR3 has 17 residues. The germline CDR1 and CDR2 sequences are LNHDA and SQIVND (reference sequence). V lost 3 bases to trimming and J lost 0 bases; unmatched junction nucleotides: 6. The CDR3 nucleotides read TGTGCCAGTAGTATTGTACGGGAGGGCCCGAACACCGGGGAGCTGTTTTTT. This codes for CASSIVREGPNTGELFF.

This sequence joins TRBV30 and TRBJ1-2; a weak D match, TRBD1 (6 bases). The CDR3 has 14 amino acids. The V gene lost 3 bases and the J gene lost 5 bases, with 16 bases spanning the gap. Germline values: CDR1 GTSNPN, CDR2 SVGIG (reference sequence). CDR3 amino acids: CAWRDPGAAYGYTF. The CDR3 DNA reads TGTGCCTGGAGAGACCCAGGGGCCGCGTATGGCTACACCTTC.

The rearrangement joins TRBV19 to TRBJ1-5; 7 positions match TRBD1. CDR3 size: 13 residues. The V gene's germline CDR1 is LNHDA and CDR2 SQIVND (reference sequence). J was trimmed by 7 bases and V by 5 bases; bases with no gene match: 5. The CDR3 region is CASSYRGLQPQHF. The DNA of the CDR3 is TGTGCCAGTAGTTACAGGGGTTTGCAGCCCCAGCATTTT.

The V and J genes are TRBV7-2 and TRBJ2-1; D is unclear. Germline V lookup: CDR1 SGHTA, CDR2 FQGNSA. The CDR3 extends over 16 amino acids. V lost 0 bases and J lost 1, with 10 bases in between. The CDR3 sequence is CASSLAWASSYNEQFF. The CDR3 region has the DNA TGTGCCAGCAGCTTAGCGTGGGCTAGTTCCTACAATGAGCAGTTCTTC.

V gene TRBV2 combines with J gene TRBJ2-7; 7 positions agree with TRBD1. Germline V gene sequence: CDR1 SNHLY, CDR2 FYNNEI. CDR3 length: 15 amino acids. V shed 6 bases and J 4 bases; nucleotides not matched to a gene: 12. The CDR3 here is CASRPNRGRLYEQYF. Written as DNA, the CDR3 is TGTGCCAGCAGGCCTAACAGGGGCCGCTTATACGAGCAGTACTTC.

The chain is built from TRBV9 and TRBJ2-2, with D maybe TRBD2 (5 bases). V was trimmed by 2 bases and J by 7 bases, leaving 9 bases between them. Germline V gene lookup returns CDR1 SGDLS and CDR2 YYNGEE. The CDR3 spans 13 residues. The CDR3 loop reads CASSVGDVGELFF. CDR3 DNA sequence: TGTGCCAGCAGCGTCGGGGATGTCGGGGAGCTGTTTTTT.

This chain links TRBV30 with TRBJ1-4, with 9 positions matching TRBD1. The junction had 5 bases not matched to a gene; V was cut back by 3 bases and J by 3 bases. The germline V gene encodes CDR1 GTSNPN and CDR2 SVGIG (reference sequence). The CDR3 loop spans 15 amino acids. The CDR3 reads CAWRTGGIANEKLFF. The CDR3 DNA reads TGTGCCTGGAGGACAGGGGGAATCGCTAATGAAAAACTGTTTTTT.

The chain recombines TRBV6-5 with TRBJ2-1; D unresolved. Trimming took 4 bases from V and 10 from J, leaving 8 bases between them. CDR1 and CDR2 from the germline V gene are MNHEY and SVGAGI. There are 11 residues in the CDR3. This CDR3 reads CASSSLLEQFF. The DNA for the CDR3 is TGTGCCAGCAGTTCCTTATTAGAGCAGTTCTTC.

The chain is built from TRBV27 and TRBJ2-5; 8 bases match TRBD2. With V trimmed by 4 bases and J by 4 bases, 5 bases remained unmatched. This CDR3 is 14 amino acids long. CDR1 MNHEY and CDR2 SMNVEV come from the germline V gene (reference sequence). The CDR3 is CASSSSGRGETQYF. The CDR3 nucleotides read TGTGCCAGCAGTTCGAGCGGGAGAGGAGAGACCCAGTACTTC.

This sequence joins TRBV9 and TRBJ2-3, with D possibly being TRBD1 or TRBD2 (5 bases each). The CDR3 runs to 15 residues. Trimming stripped 3 bases from V and 4 bases from J, with 15 bases between. CDR1 is SGDLS, CDR2 YYNGEE, per germline. As DNA, the CDR3 is TGTGCCAGCAGCGCCGGGACGACTGGGCCAGATACGCAGTATTTT. Protein product: CASSAGTTGPDTQYF.

The J gene is TRBJ2-1, the V gene TRBV5-4; TRBD1 matches at 9 bases. V was pared by 4 bases and J by 0 bases, with 8 bases of the junction left unmatched. The CDR3 consists of 17 residues. The germline V gene has CDR1 SGHNT and CDR2 YYREEE (reference sequence). In nucleotides, the CDR3 is TGTGCCAGCAGCCACGGAAGGGACAGGGTCTCCTACAATGAGCAGTTCTTC. Protein sequence: CASSHGRDRVSYNEQFF.

CDR3 DNA: TGTGCCAGCAGCTTAGGACAGGTGAACTACAATGAGCAGTTCTTC. Protein sequence: CASSLGQVNYNEQFF. This rearrangement joins TRBV5-8 to TRBJ2-1, with 7 bases lining up with TRBD1. The CDR3 has 15 amino acids. Germline V gene lookup returns CDR1 SGHTS and CDR2 YDEGEE. Trimming cost V 2 bases and J 3 bases; bases outside gene matches: 5.

The V call is TRBV6-1, the J call TRBJ2-7, with 8 bases fitting TRBD1. V shed 7 bases, J shed 7 bases, and the junction held 9 bases outside the gene matches. There are 13 residues in the CDR3. Germline CDR1 reads MNHNS; CDR2 reads SASEGT. CDR3 in amino acids: CASTQGAFREQYF. DNA of the CDR3: TGTGCCAGCACCCAGGGGGCTTTCCGGGAGCAGTACTTC.

The chain carries TRBV11-2 and TRBJ2-2; no clear D gene. V dropped 4 bases and J dropped 9 bases, with 15 bases sitting between them. In germline, CDR1 is SGHAT, CDR2 FQNNGV. The CDR3 runs to 14 residues. DNA of the CDR3: TGTGCCAGCAGCTCCAGTCGGGCCTCGCGGGAGCTGTTTTTT. Amino acid sequence: CASSSSRASRELFF.

The chain carries TRBV28 and TRBJ1-6; the D gene is possibly TRBD1 (5 bases). Trimming removed 1 base from V and 5 bases from J, with 12 bases in between. Germline V CDR1 and CDR2: MDHEN, SYDVKM. The CDR3 totals 16 residues. CDR3: CASSLSRAANNSPLHF. The CDR3, as DNA: TGTGCCAGCAGTTTATCCAGGGCGGCTAATAATTCACCCCTCCACTTT.

The chain has TRBV18 and TRBJ2-2; 8 bases match TRBD2. CDR3 length equals 19 residues. Per germline, CDR1 KGHSH and CDR2 LQKENI. Germline trimming cut 3 bases from V and 1 base from J; bases unmatched to any gene: 13. The chain's CDR3 is CASSPRGGVTSGNTGELFF. In DNA form, the CDR3 reads TGTGCCAGCTCACCCCGGGGAGGCGTCACTAGCGGGAACACCGGGGAGCTGTTTTTT.

This chain links TRBV5-5 with TRBJ2-5; the match to TRBD1 covers 7 bases. V gave up 8 bases and J gave up 2 bases; unmatched junction bases: 9. The CDR3 consists of 14 residues. In germline, CDR1 is SGHKS, CDR2 YYEKEE (reference sequence). The CDR3 spells CASRIGGHQETQYF. CDR3 DNA: TGTGCCAGTAGGATAGGGGGCCATCAAGAGACCCAGTACTTC.

This rearrangement joins TRBV11-1 to TRBJ2-7; 10 bases fit TRBD1. The CDR3 has 14 amino acids. Germline trimming cut 5 bases from V and 7 bases from J; bases unmatched to any gene: 8. The germline CDR1 and CDR2 sequences are SGHAT and FQDESV (reference sequence). The CDR3 sequence is CASSQGQGWREQYF. The CDR3 DNA reads as TGTGCCAGCAGCCAGGGACAGGGGTGGAGGGAGCAGTACTTC.

Comments on this clone: At one boundary the junction diverges from the germline segment, which might be a read error. This chain uses TRBV7-9 with TRBJ2-5; D is possibly TRBD1 (6 bases). CDR1 SEHNR and CDR2 FQNEAQ come from the germline V gene (reference sequence). The CDR3 length is 14 residues. The CDR3 bases are TGTGCCAGCAGTAGGGACATTTTACAAGAGTCCCAGTACTTC. This gives the protein CASSRDILQESQYF.

A single count supports this clone. One end of the junction does not line up with germline, which may come from a read error. The chain recombines TRBV18 with TRBJ1-1; TRBD1 agrees at 7 bases. This CDR3 has 17 residues. Looked up from germline, CDR1 is KGHSH and CDR2 is LQKENI. CDR3 sequence: CASSPRQGIEGRTGAFF. The CDR3 bases are TGTGCCAGCTCACCACGACAGGGTATTGAGGGTCGAACTGGAGCTTTCTTT.